The 4 T cell receptor beta chains given below trace back to one sample, sequenced in a study of T cell responses to AZD1222 COVID-19 vaccine. Clones were sequenced by immunoSEQ multiplex PCR, and TCRdb holds only the in-frame ones, with some missing. The table lists 99,000 or so clones, nearly 90% of them singletons. This material consisted of peripheral blood, taken on day 0 of AZD1222 vaccination. The receptors derive from an adult in good health.

The chain links TRBV20-1 to TRBJ2-1; no reliable D call. Germline V gene sequence: CDR1 DFQATT, CDR2 SNEGSKA (reference sequence). The CDR3 length is 14 residues. V was shortened by 3 bases and J by 3 bases, with 12 bases between the two germline ends. The CDR3 sequence is CSASPRSFYNEQFF. In DNA, the CDR3 is TGCAGTGCTAGTCCACGTTCTTTCTACAATGAGCAGTTCTTC.

The chain employs TRBV9 and TRBJ2-5; D might be TRBD2 (6 bases). Deletions cut 4 bases from V and 3 bases from J, with 16 bases between. The CDR3 runs to 15 residues. Germline values: CDR1 SGDLS, CDR2 YYNGEE. CDR3 in amino acids: CASSPNAGRKETQYF. The CDR3 bases are TGTGCCAGCAGCCCCAATGCGGGGAGGAAAGAGACCCAGTACTTC.

This clone was recorded once. V is TRBV5-5 and J is TRBJ2-6; TRBD1 is a possible D gene (5 bases). Germline lookup yields CDR1 SGHKS and CDR2 YYEKEE (reference sequence). The CDR3 covers 17 residues. V was pared by 4 bases and J by 0 bases, with 14 bases between. In DNA form, the CDR3 reads TGTGCCAGCAGCCCCGGGCGACAGCTCTCTGGGGCCAACGTCCTGACTTTC. Residues: CASSPGRQLSGANVLTF.

V is TRBV7-2 and J is TRBJ1-1; TRBD1 might be the D (5 bases). V gave up 2 bases and J gave up 1 base, with 14 bases separating them. The CDR3 is made up of 16 amino acids. Germline loops: CDR1 SGHTA, CDR2 FQGNSA. The CDR3 region is CASSLKVPGGNTEAFF. The CDR3, as DNA: TGTGCCAGCAGCTTAAAGGTTCCCGGGGGGAACACTGAAGCTTTCTTT.